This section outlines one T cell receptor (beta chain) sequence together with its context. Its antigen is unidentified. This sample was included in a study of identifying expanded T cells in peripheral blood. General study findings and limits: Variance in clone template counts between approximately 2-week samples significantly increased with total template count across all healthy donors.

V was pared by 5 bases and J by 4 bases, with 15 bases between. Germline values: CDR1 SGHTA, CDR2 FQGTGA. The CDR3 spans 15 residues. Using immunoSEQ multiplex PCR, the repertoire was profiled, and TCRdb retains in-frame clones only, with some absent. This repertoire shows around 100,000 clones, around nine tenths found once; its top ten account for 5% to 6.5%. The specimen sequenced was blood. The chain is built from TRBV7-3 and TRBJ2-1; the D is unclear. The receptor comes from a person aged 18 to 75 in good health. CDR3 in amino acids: CASSPSPLDYNEQFF. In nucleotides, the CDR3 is TGTGCCAGCAGCCCCAGCCCTCTAGATTACAATGAGCAGTTCTTC.